Sequencing of this TCR beta chain was carried out in a study of T-cell reconstitution after alpha-beta-depleted transplantation in children. Unique molecular identifiers were incorporated when the TCRbeta library was constructed. MiXCR was run by TCRdb on the PCR reads, yielding one entry per CDR3 protein. The sample holds hundreds of thousands of distinct CDR3 sequences, around 12% seen once. The germline V gene encodes CDR1 SGHVS and CDR2 FQNEAQ. The ends lost 5 bases at V and 5 bases at J; junction bases unmatched: 14. The CDR3 length is 17 residues. The sequence derives from a human donor who donated a stem cell graft to a child with acute lymphoblastic leukemia. The rearrangement uses TRBV7-8 and TRBJ2-3; the match to TRBD2 covers 9 bases. The sequencing used PBMCs from the stem cell graft donor, collected from the stem cell graft. The CDR3 loop reads CASSRLGAGGPGDTQYF. The DNA of the CDR3 is TGTGCCAGCAGCCGTTTGGGGGCGGGAGGGCCGGGAGATACGCAGTATTTT.